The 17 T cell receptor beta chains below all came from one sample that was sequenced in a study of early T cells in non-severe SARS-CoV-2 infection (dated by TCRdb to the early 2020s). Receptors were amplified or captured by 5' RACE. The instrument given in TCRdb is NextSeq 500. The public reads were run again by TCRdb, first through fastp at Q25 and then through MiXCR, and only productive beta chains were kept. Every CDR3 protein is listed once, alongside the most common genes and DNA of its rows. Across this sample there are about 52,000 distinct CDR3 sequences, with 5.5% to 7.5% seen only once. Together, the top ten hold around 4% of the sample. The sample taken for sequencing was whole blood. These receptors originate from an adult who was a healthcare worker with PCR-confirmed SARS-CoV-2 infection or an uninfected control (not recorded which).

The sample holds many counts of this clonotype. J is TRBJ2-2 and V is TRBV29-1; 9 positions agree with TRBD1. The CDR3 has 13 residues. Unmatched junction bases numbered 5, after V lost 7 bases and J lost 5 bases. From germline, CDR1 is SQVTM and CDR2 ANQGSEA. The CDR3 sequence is CSASGTGTGELFF. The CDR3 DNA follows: TGCAGCGCATCCGGGACAGGGACCGGGGAGCTGTTTTTT.

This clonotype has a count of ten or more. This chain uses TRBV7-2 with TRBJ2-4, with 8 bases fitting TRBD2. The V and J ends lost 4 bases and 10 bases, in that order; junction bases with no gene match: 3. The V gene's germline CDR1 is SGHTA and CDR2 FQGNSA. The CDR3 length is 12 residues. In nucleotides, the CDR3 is TGTGCCAGCAGCTCCTCGGGGGGGATTCAGTACTTC. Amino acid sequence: CASSSSGGIQYF.

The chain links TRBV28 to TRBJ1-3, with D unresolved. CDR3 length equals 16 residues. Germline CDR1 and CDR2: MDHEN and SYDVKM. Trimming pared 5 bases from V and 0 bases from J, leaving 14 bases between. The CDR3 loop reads CASSPPISVSGNTIYF. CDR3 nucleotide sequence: TGTGCCAGCAGTCCCCCGATCTCGGTCTCTGGAAACACCATATATTTT.

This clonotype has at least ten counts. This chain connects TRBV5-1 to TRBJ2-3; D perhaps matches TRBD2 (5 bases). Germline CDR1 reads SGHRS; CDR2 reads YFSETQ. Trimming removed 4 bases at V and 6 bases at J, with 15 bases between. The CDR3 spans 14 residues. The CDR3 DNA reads TGCGCCAGCAGCCCACTGGGAGTCGTGGATACGCAGTATTTT. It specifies CASSPLGVVDTQYF.

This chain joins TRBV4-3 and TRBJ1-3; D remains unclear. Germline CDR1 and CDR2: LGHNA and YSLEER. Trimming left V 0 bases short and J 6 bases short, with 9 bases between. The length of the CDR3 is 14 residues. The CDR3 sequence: CASSQDDGENTIYF. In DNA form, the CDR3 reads TGCGCCAGCAGCCAAGATGACGGCGAAAACACCATATATTTT.

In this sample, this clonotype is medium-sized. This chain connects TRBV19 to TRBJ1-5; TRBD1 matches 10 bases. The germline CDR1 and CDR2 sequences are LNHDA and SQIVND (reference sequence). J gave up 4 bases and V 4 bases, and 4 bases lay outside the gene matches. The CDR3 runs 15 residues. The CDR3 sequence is CASSRGTGENQPQHF. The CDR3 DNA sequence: TGTGCCAGTAGTAGAGGGACAGGGGAAAATCAGCCCCAGCATTTT.

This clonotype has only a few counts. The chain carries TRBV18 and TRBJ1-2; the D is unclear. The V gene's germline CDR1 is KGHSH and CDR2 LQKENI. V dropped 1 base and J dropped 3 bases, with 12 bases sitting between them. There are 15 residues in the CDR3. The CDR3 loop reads CASSPRGSEDYGYTF. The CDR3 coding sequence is TGTGCCAGCTCACCACGCGGGAGCGAAGACTATGGCTACACCTTC. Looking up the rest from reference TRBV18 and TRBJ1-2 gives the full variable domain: NAGVMQNPRHLVRRRGQEARLRCSPMKGHSHVYWYRQLPEEGLKFMVYLQKENIIDESGMPKERFSAEFPKEGPSILRIQQVVRGDSAAYFCASSPRGSEDYGYTFGSGTRLTVV.

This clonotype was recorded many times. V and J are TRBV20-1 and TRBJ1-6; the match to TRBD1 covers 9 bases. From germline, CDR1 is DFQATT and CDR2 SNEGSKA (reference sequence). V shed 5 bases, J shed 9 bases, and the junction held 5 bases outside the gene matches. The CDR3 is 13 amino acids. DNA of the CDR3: TGCAGTGCTTTGGGACAGGGACGTTCACCCCTCCACTTT. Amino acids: CSALGQGRSPLHF.

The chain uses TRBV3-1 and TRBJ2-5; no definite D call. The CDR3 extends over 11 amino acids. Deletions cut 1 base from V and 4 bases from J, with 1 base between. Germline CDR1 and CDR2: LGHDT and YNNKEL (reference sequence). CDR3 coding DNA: TGTGCCAGCAGCCAAGTAGAGACCCAGTACTTC. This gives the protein CASSQVETQYF.

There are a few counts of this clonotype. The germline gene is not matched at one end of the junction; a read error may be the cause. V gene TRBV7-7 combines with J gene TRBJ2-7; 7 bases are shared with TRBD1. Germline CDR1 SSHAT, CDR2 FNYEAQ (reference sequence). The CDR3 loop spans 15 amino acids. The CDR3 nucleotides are TGTGCTAGCAGCTTAGAAAGGGGGCCCTCCTACGAGCAGTACTTC. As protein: CASSLERGPSYEQYF.

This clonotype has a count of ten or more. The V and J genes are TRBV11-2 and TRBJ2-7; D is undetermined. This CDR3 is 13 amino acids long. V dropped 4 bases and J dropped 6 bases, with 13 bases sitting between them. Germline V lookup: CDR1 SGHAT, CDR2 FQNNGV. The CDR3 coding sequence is TGTGCCAGCAGCTCCCCTATCCTCGCCGAGCAGTACTTC. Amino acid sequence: CASSSPILAEQYF. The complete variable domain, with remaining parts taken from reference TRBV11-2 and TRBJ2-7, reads EAGVAQSPRYKIIEKRQSVAFWCNPISGHATLYWYQQILGQGPKLLIQFQNNGVVDDSQLPKDRFSAERLKGVDSTLKIQPAKLEDSAVYLCASSSPILAEQYFGPGTRLTVT.

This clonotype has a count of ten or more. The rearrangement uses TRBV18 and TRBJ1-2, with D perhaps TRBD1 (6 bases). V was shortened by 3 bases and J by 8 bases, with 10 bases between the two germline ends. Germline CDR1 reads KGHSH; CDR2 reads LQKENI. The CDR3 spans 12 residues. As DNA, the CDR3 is TGTGCCAGCTCACCGAACAGGGACGGCTACACCTTC. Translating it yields CASSPNRDGYTF.

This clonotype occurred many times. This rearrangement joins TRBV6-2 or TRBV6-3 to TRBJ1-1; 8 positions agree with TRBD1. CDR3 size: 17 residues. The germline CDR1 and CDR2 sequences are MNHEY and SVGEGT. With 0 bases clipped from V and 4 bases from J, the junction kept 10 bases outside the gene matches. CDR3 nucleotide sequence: TGTGCCAGCAGTTACTCGAGGTTCAGGGGGCGACTCACTGAAGCTTTCTTT. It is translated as CASSYSRFRGRLTEAFF.

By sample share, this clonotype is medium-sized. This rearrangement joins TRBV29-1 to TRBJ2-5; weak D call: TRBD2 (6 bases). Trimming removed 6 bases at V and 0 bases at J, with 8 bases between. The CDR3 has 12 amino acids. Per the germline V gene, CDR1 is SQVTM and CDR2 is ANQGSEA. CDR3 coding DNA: TGCAGCGTGGCTAGCGACCAAGAGACCCAGTACTTC. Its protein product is CSVASDQETQYF.

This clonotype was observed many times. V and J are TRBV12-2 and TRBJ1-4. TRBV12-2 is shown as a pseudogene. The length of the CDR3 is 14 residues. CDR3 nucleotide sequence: TGTGCAAGTCCCACGGAGACAACTAATGAAAAACTGTTTTTT. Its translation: CASPTETTNEKLFF.

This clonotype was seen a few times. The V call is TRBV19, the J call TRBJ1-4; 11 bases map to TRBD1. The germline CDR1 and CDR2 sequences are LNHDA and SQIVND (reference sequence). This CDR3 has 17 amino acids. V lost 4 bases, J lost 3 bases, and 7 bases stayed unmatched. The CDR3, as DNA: TGTGCCAGTAGTACATGGACAGGGGGCACGGCTAATGAAAAACTGTTTTTT. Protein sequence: CASSTWTGGTANEKLFF.

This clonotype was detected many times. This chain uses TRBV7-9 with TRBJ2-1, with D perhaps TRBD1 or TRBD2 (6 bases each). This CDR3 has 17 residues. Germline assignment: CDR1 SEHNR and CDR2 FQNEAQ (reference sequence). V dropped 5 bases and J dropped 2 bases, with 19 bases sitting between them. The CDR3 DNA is TGTGCCAGCAGCCTCAGTAAGGGGGGCCGCGCCTACAATGAGCAGTTCTTC. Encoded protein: CASSLSKGGRAYNEQFF.